Given below is one TCR beta chain in context. This sample was taken from a study of blood T cell repertoires in COVID-19. Whole-study context: Italy, Spain and the United States were the sources of the convalescent and acute COVID-19 samples. Sample material is recorded as cDNA or gDNA derived from T cells, B-cell-depleted T cells, or PBMCs.

V was pared by 5 bases and J by 5 bases, with 6 bases of the junction left unmatched. CDR3 size: 15 residues. CDR1 is LNHDA, CDR2 SQIVND, per germline (reference sequence). Per the study methods: Amplification from reference gene primers served as the basis for estimated nucleated cell counts. Sequencing used immunoSEQ multiplex PCR; TCRdb keeps in-frame clones, though not all of them. That table supplies the V and J calls and clone size; D and trimming were determined from the DNA. The sample includes over 70,000 clones, more than 65% of them seen just once. The chain recombines TRBV19 with TRBJ2-1; TRBD2 matches 10 bases. The clonotype originates from a human donor in a cohort sampled during active COVID-19. The material sequenced was peripheral blood. The CDR3 coding sequence is TGTGCCAGTAGTCAGCGGGGGGGCATCAACAATGAGCAGTTCTTC. This sequence encodes CASSQRGGINNEQFF.